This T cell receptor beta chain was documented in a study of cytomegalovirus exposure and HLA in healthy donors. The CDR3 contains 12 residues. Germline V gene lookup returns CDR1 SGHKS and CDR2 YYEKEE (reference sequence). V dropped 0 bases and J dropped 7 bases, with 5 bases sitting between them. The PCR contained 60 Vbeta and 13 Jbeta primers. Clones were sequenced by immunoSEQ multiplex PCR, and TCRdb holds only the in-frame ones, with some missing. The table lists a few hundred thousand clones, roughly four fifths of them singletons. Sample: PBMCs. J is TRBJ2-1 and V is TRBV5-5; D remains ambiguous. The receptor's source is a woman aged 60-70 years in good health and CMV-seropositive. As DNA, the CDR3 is TGTGCCAGCAGCTTGGAGACTAATGAGCAGTTCTTC. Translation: CASSLETNEQFF.